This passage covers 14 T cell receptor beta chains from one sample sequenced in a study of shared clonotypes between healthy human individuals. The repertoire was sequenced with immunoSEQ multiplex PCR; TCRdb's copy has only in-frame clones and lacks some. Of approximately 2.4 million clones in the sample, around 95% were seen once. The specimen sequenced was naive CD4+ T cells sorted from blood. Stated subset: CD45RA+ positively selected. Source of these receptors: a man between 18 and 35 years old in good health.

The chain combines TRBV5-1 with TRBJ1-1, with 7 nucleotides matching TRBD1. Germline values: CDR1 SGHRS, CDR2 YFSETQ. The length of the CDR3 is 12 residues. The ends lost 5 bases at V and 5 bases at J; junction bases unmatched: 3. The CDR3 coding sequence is TGCGCCAGCAGGGAGGACAGGACTGAAGCTTTCTTT. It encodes CASREDRTEAFF.

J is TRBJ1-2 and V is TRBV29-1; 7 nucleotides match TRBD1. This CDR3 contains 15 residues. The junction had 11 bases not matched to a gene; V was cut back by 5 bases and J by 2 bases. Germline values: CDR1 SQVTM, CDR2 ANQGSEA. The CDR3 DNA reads TGCAGCGTTCAAGGGGACAGTCCTATGAACTATGGCTACACCTTC. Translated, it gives CSVQGDSPMNYGYTF.

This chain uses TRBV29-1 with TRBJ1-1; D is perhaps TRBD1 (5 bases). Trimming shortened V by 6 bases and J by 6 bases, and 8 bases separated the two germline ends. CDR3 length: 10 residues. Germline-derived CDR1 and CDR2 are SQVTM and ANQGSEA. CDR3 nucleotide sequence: TGCAGCGTCAAGACAGCTGAAGCTTTCTTT. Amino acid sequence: CSVKTAEAFF.

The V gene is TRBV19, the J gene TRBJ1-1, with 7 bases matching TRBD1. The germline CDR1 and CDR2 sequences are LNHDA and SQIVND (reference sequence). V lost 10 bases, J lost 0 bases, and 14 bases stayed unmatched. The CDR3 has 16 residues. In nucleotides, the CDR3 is TGTGCCACCCATCGCAGGACAGGCTATATGAACACTGAAGCTTTCTTT. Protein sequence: CATHRRTGYMNTEAFF.

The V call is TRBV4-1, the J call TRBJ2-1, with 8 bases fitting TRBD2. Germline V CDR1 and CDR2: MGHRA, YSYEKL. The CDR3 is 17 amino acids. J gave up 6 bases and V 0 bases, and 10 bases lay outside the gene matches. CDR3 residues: CASSQESSGRGGNEQFF. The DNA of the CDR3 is TGCGCCAGCAGCCAAGAATCCAGCGGGAGAGGTGGCAATGAGCAGTTCTTC.

The CDR3 DNA reads as TGCGCCAGCAGCTTGGCCGGAACTAGCGGGAGTACCTACACAGATACGCAGTATTTT. Translation: CASSLAGTSGSTYTDTQYF. The chain uses TRBV5-1 and TRBJ2-3, with 11 bases matching TRBD2. There are 19 residues in the CDR3. Germline V gene sequence: CDR1 SGHRS, CDR2 YFSETQ. Unmatched junction bases numbered 11, after V lost 0 bases and J lost 2 bases.

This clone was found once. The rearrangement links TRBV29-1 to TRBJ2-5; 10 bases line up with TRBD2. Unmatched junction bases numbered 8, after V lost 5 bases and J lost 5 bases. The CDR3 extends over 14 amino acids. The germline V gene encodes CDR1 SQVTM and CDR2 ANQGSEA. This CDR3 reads CSVLGSGRSETQYF. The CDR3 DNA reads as TGCAGCGTTCTTGGTAGCGGGAGGTCGGAGACCCAGTACTTC.

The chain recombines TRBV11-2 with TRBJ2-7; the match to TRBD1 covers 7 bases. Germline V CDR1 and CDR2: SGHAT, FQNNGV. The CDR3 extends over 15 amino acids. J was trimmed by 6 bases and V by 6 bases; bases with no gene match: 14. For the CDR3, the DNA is TGTGCCAGCAGTTCTGACAGGGCACGGGGATCCGAGCAGTACTTC. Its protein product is CASSSDRARGSEQYF.

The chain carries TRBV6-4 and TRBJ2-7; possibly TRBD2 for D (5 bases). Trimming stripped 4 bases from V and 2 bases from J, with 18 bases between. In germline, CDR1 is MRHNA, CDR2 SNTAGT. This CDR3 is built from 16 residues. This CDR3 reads CASSGPKRSGAYEQYF. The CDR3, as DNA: TGTGCCAGCAGTGGTCCGAAGCGGTCCGGGGCCTACGAGCAGTACTTC.

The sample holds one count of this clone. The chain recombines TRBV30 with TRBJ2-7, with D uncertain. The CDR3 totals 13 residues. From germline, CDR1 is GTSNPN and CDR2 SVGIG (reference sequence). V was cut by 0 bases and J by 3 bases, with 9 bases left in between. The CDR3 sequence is CAWSVVRNYEQYF. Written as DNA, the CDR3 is TGTGCCTGGAGTGTAGTCAGGAACTACGAGCAGTACTTC.

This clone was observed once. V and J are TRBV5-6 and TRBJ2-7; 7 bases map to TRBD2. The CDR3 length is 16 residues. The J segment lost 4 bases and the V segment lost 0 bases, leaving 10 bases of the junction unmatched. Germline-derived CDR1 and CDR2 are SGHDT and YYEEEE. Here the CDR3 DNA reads TGTGCCAGCAGCTTGGCCGAGAATAGCGGGCTGTACGAGCAGTACTTC. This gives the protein CASSLAENSGLYEQYF.

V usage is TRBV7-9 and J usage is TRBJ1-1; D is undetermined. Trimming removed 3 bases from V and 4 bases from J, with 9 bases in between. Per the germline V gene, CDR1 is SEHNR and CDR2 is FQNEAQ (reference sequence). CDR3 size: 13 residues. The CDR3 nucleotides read TGTGCCAGCAGCTTCGGGCCGTTCACTGAAGCTTTCTTT. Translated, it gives CASSFGPFTEAFF. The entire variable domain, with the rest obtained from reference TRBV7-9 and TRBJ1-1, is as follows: DTGVSQNPRHKITKRGQNVTFRCDPISEHNRLYWYRQTLGQGPEFLTYFQNEAQLEKSRLLSDRFSAERPKGSFSTLEIQRTEQGDSAMYLCASSFGPFTEAFFGQGTRLTVV.

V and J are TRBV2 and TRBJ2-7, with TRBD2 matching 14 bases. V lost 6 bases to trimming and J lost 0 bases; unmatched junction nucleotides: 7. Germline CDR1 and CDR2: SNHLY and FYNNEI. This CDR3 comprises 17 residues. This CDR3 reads CASRRLAGGRSSYEQYF. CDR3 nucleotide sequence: TGTGCCAGCAGACGACTAGCGGGAGGGCGAAGCTCCTACGAGCAGTACTTC.

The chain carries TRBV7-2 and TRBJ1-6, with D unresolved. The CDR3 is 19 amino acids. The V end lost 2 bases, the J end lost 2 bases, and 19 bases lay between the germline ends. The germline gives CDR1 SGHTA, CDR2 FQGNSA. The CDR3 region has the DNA TGTGCCAGCAGCTTATGGTCAAGGGAGGTCGGCCCCTATAATTCACCCCTCCACTTT. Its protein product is CASSLWSREVGPYNSPLHF.